This T cell receptor (beta chain) was captured in a study of response to subunit inactivated influenza vaccine. Study outcomes and limitations: Authors suggested seasonal influenza vaccinations each recruit few new T cells.

Germline assignment: CDR1 SGHRS and CDR2 YFSETQ. This CDR3 spans 15 amino acids. V was pared by 4 bases and J by 7 bases, with 4 bases of the junction left unmatched. To note about this clonotype: Its target is not known.

TCRdb reanalysed the RT-PCR reads using MiXCR and keeps one entry per CDR3 protein. The profile shows over 400,000 distinct CDR3 sequences, 9.5% to 13% of them singletons. The chain links TRBV5-1 to TRBJ1-6, with TRBD1 matching 11 bases. This material consisted of PBMCs from blood, taken 40 to 50 days after vaccination. The TCR comes from a man aged 45-65 years who received an inactivated influenza vaccine. The CDR3 DNA reads TGCGCCAGCAGCCAGGGACAGGGGGAGAATTCACCCCTCCACTTT. Its translation: CASSQGQGENSPLHF.